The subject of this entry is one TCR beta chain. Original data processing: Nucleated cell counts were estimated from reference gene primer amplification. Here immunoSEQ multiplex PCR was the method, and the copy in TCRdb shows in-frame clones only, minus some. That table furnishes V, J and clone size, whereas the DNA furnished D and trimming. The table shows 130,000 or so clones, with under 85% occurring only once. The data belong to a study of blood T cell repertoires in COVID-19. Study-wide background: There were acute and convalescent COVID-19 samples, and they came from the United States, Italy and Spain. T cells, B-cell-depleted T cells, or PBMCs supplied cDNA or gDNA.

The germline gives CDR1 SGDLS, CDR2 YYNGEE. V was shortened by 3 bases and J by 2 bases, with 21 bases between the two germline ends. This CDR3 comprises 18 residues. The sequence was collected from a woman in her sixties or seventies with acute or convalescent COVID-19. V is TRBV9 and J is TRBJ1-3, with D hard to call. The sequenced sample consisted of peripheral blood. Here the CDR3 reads CASSAGPPTASAGNTIYF. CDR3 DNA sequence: TGTGCCAGCAGCGCCGGCCCTCCAACAGCATCGGCTGGAAACACCATATATTTT. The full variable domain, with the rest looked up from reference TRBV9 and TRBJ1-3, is DSGVTQTPKHLITATGQRVTLRCSPRSGDLSVYWYQQSLDQGLQFLIQYYNGEERAKGNILERFSAQQFPDLHSELNLSSLELGDSALYFCASSAGPPTASAGNTIYFGEGSWLTVV.